This TCR beta chain came from a study of shared clonotypes between healthy human individuals. Findings and limits, study-wide: In general, naive subsets displayed greater estimated richness than memory subsets did.

Produced via immunoSEQ multiplex PCR; TCRdb's table is partial and in-frame only. Counted here are under 2,000,000 clones, about 95% occurring once; the ten biggest clones make up 1.2%. This clone is a singleton in its sample. Its antigen remains unidentified. CD45RO negativity and positive selection for CCR7 defined naive CD8 cells, a population that excluded terminally differentiated effector memory CD45RA+ cells. CDR1 SGHAT and CDR2 FQNNGV come from the germline V gene. Between the trimmed V and J ends, which lost 2 bases and 8 bases, there was a span of 7 bases. This CDR3 is 12 amino acids long. The sequence came from a man younger than 35 in good health. Sequenced sample: naive CD8+ T cells sorted from blood. This chain links TRBV11-2 with TRBJ1-3, with no clear D. In nucleotides, the CDR3 is TGTGCCAGCAGCTTATCGGAAGACACCATATATTTT. It is translated as CASSLSEDTIYF.